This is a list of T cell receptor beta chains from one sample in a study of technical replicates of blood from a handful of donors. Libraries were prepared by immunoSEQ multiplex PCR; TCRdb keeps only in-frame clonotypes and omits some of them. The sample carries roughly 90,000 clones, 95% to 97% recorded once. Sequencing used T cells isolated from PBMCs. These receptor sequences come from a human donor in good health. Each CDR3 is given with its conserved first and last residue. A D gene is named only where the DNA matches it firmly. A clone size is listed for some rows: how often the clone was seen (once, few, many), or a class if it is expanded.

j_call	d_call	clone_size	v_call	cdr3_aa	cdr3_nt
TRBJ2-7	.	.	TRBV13	CASSLSGPEQYF	TGTGCCAGCAGCTTATCAGGGCCCGAGCAGTACTTC
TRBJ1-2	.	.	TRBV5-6	CASSLTRTIDTF	TGTGCCAGCAGCTTGACCAGAACGATTGACACCTTC
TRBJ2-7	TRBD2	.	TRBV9	CASSPGTSGSYEQYF	TGTGCCAGCAGCCCTGGGACTAGCGGGAGTTACGAGCAGTACTTC
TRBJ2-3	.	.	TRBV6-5	CASMQGTDTQYF	TGTGCCTCTATGCAGGGGACAGATACGCAGTATTTT
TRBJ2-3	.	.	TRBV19	CASTRRPLTDTQYF	TGTGCCAGCACAAGGAGACCTCTCACAGATACGCAGTATTTT
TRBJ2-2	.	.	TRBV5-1	CASSFDTGELFF	TGCGCCAGCAGCTTCGACACCGGGGAGCTGTTTTTT
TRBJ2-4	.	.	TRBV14	CASSQDNSRVIIKNIQYF	TGTGCCAGCAGCCAAGATAATAGCAGGGTAATAATCAAAAACATTCAGTACTTC
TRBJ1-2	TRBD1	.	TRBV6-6	CASEEKTGSGYGYTF	TGTGCCAGCGAGGAAAAGACAGGGTCGGGATATGGCTACACCTTC
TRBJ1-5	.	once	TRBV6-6	CASSYTGRNQPQHF	TGTGCCAGCAGTTACACGGGGAGGAATCAGCCCCAGCATTTT
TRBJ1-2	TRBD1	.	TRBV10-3	CAISRTGNQQGYTF	TGTGCCATCAGTCGGACAGGGAACCAACAAGGCTACACCTTC
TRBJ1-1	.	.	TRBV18	CASSPEIETEAFF	TGTGCCAGCTCACCAGAGATAGAAACTGAAGCTTTCTTT
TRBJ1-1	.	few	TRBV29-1	CSVETNGNTEAFF	TGCAGCGTTGAGACAAACGGGAACACTGAAGCTTTCTTT
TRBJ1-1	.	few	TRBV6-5	CASQHMNTEAFF	TGTGCCAGCCAACATATGAACACTGAAGCTTTCTTT
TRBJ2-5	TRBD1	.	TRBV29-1	CSVLGPQGKIKETQYF	TGCAGCGTTTTAGGACCACAGGGGAAGATCAAAGAGACCCAGTACTTC
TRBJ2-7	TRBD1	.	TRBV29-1	CSAETGVYEQYF	TGCAGCGCCGAAACAGGGGTCTACGAGCAGTACTTC
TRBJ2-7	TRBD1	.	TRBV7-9	CASSSMTPTGGPFQYF	TGTGCCAGCAGCTCCATGACCCCGACAGGGGGCCCCTTTCAGTACTTC
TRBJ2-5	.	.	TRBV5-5	CASSFLTGDQETQYF	TGTGCCAGCAGCTTCCTGACAGGCGACCAAGAGACCCAGTACTTC
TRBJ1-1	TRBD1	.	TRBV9	CASSPRTGYTEAFF	TGTGCCAGCAGCCCCAGGACAGGGTATACTGAAGCTTTCTTT
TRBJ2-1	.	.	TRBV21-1	CASSSNRESSYNEQFF	TGTGCCAGCAGCAGCAACAGGGAGTCATCCTACAATGAGCAGTTCTTC
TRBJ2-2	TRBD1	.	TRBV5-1	CASSLGQGATGELFF	TGCGCCAGCAGCTTGGGACAGGGGGCCACCGGGGAGCTGTTTTTT
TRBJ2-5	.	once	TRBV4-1	CASTNSGETQYF	TGCGCCAGCACCAACTCGGGAGAGACCCAGTACTTC
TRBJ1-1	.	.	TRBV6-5	CASSQREGSTEAFF	TGTGCCAGCAGCCAGCGGGAGGGTAGCACTGAAGCTTTCTTT
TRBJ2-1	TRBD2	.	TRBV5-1	CASSLASGRLREQFF	TGCGCCAGCAGCTTGGCTAGCGGGAGACTACGCGAGCAGTTCTTC
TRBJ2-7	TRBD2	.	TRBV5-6	CASSLGTSGSPYEQYF	TGTGCCAGCAGCTTGGGGACTAGCGGTTCTCCCTACGAGCAGTACTTC
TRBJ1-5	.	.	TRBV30	CAWSVLGDQPQHF	TGTGCCTGGAGTGTACTGGGCGATCAGCCCCAGCATTTT
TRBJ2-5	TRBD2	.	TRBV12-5	CASGFPGGGQETQYF	TGTGCTAGTGGTTTCCCCGGGGGGGGGCAAGAGACCCAGTACTTC
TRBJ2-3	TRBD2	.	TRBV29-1	CSVERSGSADTQYF	TGCAGCGTTGAAAGAAGCGGGAGCGCAGATACGCAGTATTTT
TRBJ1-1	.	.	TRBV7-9	CASSLDWGPNTEAFF	TGTGCCAGCAGCTTAGATTGGGGGCCGAACACTGAAGCTTTCTTT
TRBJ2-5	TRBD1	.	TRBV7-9	CASSLSRDSETRAQYF	TGTGCCAGCAGCTTATCCCGGGACAGCGAAACGAGGGCCCAGTACTTC
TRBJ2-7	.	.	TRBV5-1	CASSSSQGSSYEQYF	TGCGCCAGCAGCTCCTCTCAGGGAAGCTCCTACGAGCAGTACTTC
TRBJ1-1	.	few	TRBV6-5	CASKRGIEAFF	TGTGCCAGCAAAAGAGGGATTGAAGCTTTCTTT
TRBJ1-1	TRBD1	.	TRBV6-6	CASSVSGTGLPEAFF	TGTGCCAGCAGTGTTTCCGGGACAGGGCTCCCTGAAGCTTTCTTT
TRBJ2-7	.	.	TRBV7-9	CASSSQGQYDLYEQYF	TGTGCCAGCAGCTCCCAAGGACAGTACGATCTCTACGAGCAGTACTTC
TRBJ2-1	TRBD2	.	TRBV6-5	CASSPSGLAGGNWLF	TGTGCCAGCAGTCCCTCCGGACTAGCGGGAGGGAACTGGCTCTTC
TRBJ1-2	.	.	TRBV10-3	CAISEARGSQVIYTF	TGTGCCATCAGTGAGGCCCGGGGTTCCCAGGTAATCTACACCTTC
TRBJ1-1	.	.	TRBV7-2	CASSSPPQGEAFF	TGTGCCAGCAGCTCCCCCCCTCAGGGTGAAGCTTTCTTT
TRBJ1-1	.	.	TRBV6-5	CASRRQTEAFF	TGTGCCAGCCGTCGACAGACTGAAGCTTTCTTT
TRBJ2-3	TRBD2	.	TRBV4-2	CASSPAGEGTDTQYF	TGTGCCAGCAGCCCAGCGGGAGAAGGCACAGATACGCAGTATTTT
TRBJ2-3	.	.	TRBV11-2	CASSPQKTGPSTDTQYF	TGTGCCAGCAGCCCACAGAAGACAGGCCCGAGCACAGATACGCAGTATTTT
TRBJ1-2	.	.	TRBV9	CASSVGTGARGNYGYTF	TGTGCCAGCAGCGTGGGGACGGGGGCGCGGGGGAACTATGGCTACACCTTC
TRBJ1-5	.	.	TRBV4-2	CASSPDLAGLASNQPQHF	TGTGCCAGCAGCCCCGACCTGGCAGGGCTTGCTAGCAATCAGCCCCAGCATTTT
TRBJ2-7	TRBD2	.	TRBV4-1	CASSLLETSGRDEQYF	TGCGCCAGCAGCCTTCTCGAGACTAGCGGGAGGGACGAGCAGTACTTC
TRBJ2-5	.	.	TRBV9	CASSVGAAGETQYF	TGTGCCAGCAGCGTAGGGGCAGCGGGAGAGACCCAGTACTTC
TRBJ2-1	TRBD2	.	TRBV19	CASYYRAGVKYNEQFF	TGTGCCAGCTACTATCGGGCGGGAGTTAAGTACAATGAGCAGTTCTTC
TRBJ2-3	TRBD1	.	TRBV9	CASSDRGQVDTQYF	TGTGCCAGCAGCGACCGAGGACAGGTTGATACGCAGTATTTT
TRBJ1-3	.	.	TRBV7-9	CAIGVQGFDTIYF	TGTGCCATAGGAGTACAGGGCTTCGACACCATATATTTT
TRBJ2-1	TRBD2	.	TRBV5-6	CASTQTPASGGNEQFF	TGTGCCAGCACCCAAACTCCGGCTAGCGGGGGAAATGAGCAGTTCTTC
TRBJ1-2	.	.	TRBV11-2	CASSLGQAFPNYGYTF	TGTGCCAGCAGCTTAGGACAGGCGTTCCCAAACTATGGCTACACCTTC
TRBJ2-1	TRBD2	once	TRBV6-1	CASSEALWTSSYNEQFF	TGTGCCAGCAGTGAAGCGTTGTGGACTAGCTCCTACAATGAGCAGTTCTTC
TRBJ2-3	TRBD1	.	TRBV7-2	CASSLPGTGSDTQYF	TGTGCCAGCAGCTTGCCGGGGACAGGCTCGGATACGCAGTATTTT
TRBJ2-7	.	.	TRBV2	CASRRTVLGLYEQYF	TGTGCCAGCAGGAGGACAGTCCTGGGACTATACGAGCAGTACTTC
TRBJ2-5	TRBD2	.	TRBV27	CASSPGLAGYETQYF	TGTGCCAGCAGTCCGGGACTAGCGGGATACGAGACCCAGTACTTC
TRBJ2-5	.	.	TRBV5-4	CASRVQGGMETQYF	TGTGCCAGCAGGGTACAGGGTGGGATGGAGACCCAGTACTTC
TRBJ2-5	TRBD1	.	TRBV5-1	CASSPDREETQYF	TGCGCCAGCAGCCCAGACAGGGAAGAGACCCAGTACTTC